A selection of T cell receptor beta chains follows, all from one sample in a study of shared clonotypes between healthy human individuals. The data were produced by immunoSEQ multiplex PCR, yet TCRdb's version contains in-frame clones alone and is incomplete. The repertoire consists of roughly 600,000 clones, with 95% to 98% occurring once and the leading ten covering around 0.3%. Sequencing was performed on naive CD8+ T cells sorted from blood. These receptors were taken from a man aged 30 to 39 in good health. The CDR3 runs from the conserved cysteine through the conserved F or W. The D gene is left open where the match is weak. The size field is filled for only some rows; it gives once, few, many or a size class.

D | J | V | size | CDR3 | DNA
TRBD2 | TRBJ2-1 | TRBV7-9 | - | CASSSQREYRNEQFF | TGTGCCAGCAGCTCCCAGCGGGAGTATAGAAATGAGCAGTTCTTC
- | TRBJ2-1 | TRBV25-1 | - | CASRWGYNEQFF | TGTGCCAGCAGATGGGGTTACAATGAGCAGTTCTTC
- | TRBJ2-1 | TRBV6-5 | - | CASSYTSGKSYNEQFF | TGTGCCAGCAGTTACACATCGGGGAAATCCTACAATGAGCAGTTCTTC
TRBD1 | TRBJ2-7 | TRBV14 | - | CASSQDRGLIYEQYF | TGTGCCAGCAGCCAGGACAGGGGGCTTATTTACGAGCAGTACTTC
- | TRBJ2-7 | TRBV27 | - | CASSFGPTSSYEQYF | TGTGCCAGCAGTTTTGGCCCGACGAGCTCCTACGAGCAGTACTTC
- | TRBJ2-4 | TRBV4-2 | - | CASSQGQRNIQYF | TGTGCCAGCAGCCAAGGACAGCGGAACATTCAGTACTTC
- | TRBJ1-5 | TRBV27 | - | CASSLAGSQPQHF | TGTGCCAGCAGTTTGGCAGGGTCTCAGCCCCAGCATTTT
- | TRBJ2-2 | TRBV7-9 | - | CASSLGRGENTGELFF | TGTGCCAGCAGCTTAGGAAGAGGGGAGAACACCGGGGAGCTGTTTTTT
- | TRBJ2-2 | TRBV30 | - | CAWSVSNYFTGELFF | TGTGCCTGGAGTGTCTCAAACTACTTCACCGGGGAGCTGTTTTTT
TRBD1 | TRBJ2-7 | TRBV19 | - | CASTPSFGTAFYEQYF | TGTGCCAGTACGCCTAGTTTCGGGACAGCCTTCTACGAGCAGTACTTC
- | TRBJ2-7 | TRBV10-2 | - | CASSGGFYEQYF | TGCGCCAGCAGTGGGGGATTCTACGAGCAGTACTTC
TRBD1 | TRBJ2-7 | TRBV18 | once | CASSPPDRGAYEQYF | TGTGCCAGCTCACCCCCGGACAGGGGGGCCTACGAGCAGTACTTC
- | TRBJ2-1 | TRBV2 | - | CASSEGTGLAGPNNEQFF | TGTGCCAGCAGTGAAGGGACAGGGCTAGCGGGACCGAACAATGAGCAGTTCTTC
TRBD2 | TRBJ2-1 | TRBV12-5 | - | CASGTSGGLNNEQFF | TGTGCTAGTGGCACCAGCGGGGGGCTGAACAATGAGCAGTTCTTC
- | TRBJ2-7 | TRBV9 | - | CASSVVGSSYEQYF | TGTGCCAGCAGCGTAGTCGGCAGTTCCTACGAGCAGTACTTC
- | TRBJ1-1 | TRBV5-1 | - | CASRLQGPEAFF | TGCGCCAGCAGGCTACAGGGCCCTGAAGCTTTCTTT
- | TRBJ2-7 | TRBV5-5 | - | CASSTRDTTVEQYF | TGTGCCAGCAGTACTCGGGACACTACAGTAGAGCAGTACTTC
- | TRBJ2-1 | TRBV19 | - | CASSIDTGTYNEQFF | TGTGCCAGTAGTATCGATACCGGGACTTACAATGAGCAGTTCTTC
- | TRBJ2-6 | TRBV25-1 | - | CASSDHSGANVLTF | TGTGCCAGCAGTGACCACTCTGGGGCCAACGTCCTGACTTTC
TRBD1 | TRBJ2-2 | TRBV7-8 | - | CAIIRGTGGRTGELFF | TGTGCCATCATCAGAGGGACAGGGGGACGCACCGGGGAGCTGTTTTTT
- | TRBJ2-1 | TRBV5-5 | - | CASSLARGFYNEQFF | TGTGCCAGCAGCTTGGCTAGGGGCTTTTATAATGAGCAGTTCTTC
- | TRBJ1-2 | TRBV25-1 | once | CASSEYSLGEYGYTF | TGTGCCAGCAGTGAATATAGTCTAGGGGAATATGGCTACACCTTC
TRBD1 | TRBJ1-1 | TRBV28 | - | CASSPGQGWIYTEAFF | TGTGCCAGCAGCCCGGGACAGGGATGGATTTACACTGAAGCTTTCTTT
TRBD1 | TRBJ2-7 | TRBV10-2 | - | CASRTGDSYEQYF | TGCGCCAGCAGGACAGGGGACTCCTACGAGCAGTACTTC
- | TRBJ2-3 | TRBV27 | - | CASSLHGGLQLDTQYF | TGTGCCAGCAGTCTCCACGGGGGGCTTCAGCTTGATACGCAGTATTTT
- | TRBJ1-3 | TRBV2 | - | CASGTPGNTIYF | TGTGCCAGCGGGACCCCGGGAAACACCATATATTTT
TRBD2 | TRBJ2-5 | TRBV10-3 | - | CAISPAGGRETQYF | TGTGCCATCAGCCCAGCGGGAGGGCGGGAGACCCAGTACTTC
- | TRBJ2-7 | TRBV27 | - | CASSLRGGVRGYYEQYF | TGTGCCAGCAGTTTAAGAGGTGGTGTCAGGGGCTACTACGAGCAGTACTTC
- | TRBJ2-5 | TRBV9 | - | CASSPVSRSQETQYF | TGTGCCAGCAGCCCAGTGAGTCGGTCCCAAGAGACCCAGTACTTC
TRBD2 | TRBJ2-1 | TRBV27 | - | CASSLYPSGRGEQFF | TGTGCCAGCAGTTTATATCCTAGCGGGAGAGGTGAGCAGTTCTTC